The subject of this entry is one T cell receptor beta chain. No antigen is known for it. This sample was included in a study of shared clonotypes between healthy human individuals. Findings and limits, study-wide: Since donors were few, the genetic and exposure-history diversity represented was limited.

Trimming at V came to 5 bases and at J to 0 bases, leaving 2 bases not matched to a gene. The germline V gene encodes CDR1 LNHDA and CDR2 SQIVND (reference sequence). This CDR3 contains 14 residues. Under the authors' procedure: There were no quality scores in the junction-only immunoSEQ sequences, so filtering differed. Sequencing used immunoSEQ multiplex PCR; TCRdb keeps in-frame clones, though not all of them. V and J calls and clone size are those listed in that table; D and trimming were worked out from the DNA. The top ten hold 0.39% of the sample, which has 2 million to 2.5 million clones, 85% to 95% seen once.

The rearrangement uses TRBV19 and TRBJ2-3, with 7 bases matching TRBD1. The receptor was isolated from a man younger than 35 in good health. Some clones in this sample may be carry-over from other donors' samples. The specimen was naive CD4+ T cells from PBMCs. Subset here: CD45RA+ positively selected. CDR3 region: CASSYRGSTDTQYF. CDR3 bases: TGTGCCAGTAGTTACAGGGGCAGCACAGATACGCAGTATTTT.